A single sample gave rise to the 27 T cell receptor beta chains below, sequenced in a study of CD8 T cells in ankylosing spondylitis. Study results and limitations: One TCR beta motif, made up of roughly eight highly homologous variants, appeared characteristic of ankylosing spondylitis blood.

MiXCR, run by TCRdb on the 5' RACE reads, gives a single entry per CDR3 protein. Of over 450,000 distinct CDR3 sequences listed, over 9.5% were seen once; the top ten hold almost 7%. Their antigen targets remain unknown. Sequenced: blood, either unsorted or a sorted T cell fraction (not recorded which). These receptors were collected from a male donor with ankylosing spondylitis.

The sample holds a few counts of this clonotype. The chain recombines TRBV7-9 with TRBJ1-2; 8 bases line up with TRBD1. CDR1 SEHNR and CDR2 FQNEAQ come from the germline V gene (reference sequence). After removal of 5 bases from V and 7 bases from J, the junction contained 12 bases not matched to a gene. The CDR3 consists of 15 residues. As DNA, the CDR3 is TGTGCCAGCAGCCACCTATCTCGGACAGGGTTTGGCTACACCTTC. Residues: CASSHLSRTGFGYTF.

This clonotype turned up a few times. The CDR3 loop is CASSLYLGGPQGGNEQFF. In nucleotides, the CDR3 is TGTGCCAGCAGCTTATATCTGGGGGGGCCCCAGGGAGGCAATGAGCAGTTCTTC. The chain couples TRBV11-1 to TRBJ2-1; D is perhaps TRBD2 (7 bases). This CDR3 has 18 amino acids. Germline V gene data show CDR1 as SGHAT and CDR2 as FQDESV (reference sequence). Between the trimmed V and J ends, which lost 2 bases and 6 bases, there was a span of 23 bases. Variable domain in full (rest from reference TRBV11-1 and TRBJ2-1): EAEVAQSPRYKITEKSQAVAFWCDPISGHATLYWYRQILGQGPELLVQFQDESVVDDSQLPKDRFSAERLKGVDSTLKIQPAELGDSAMYLCASSLYLGGPQGGNEQFFGPGTRLTVL.

This clonotype came up many times. The rearrangement uses TRBV7-2 and TRBJ1-3; D possibly corresponds to TRBD1 (6 bases). Trimming removed 5 bases at V and 3 bases at J, with 8 bases between. Germline lookup yields CDR1 SGHTA and CDR2 FQGNSA. CDR3 size: 13 residues. In DNA, the CDR3 is TGTGCCAGCAGCCGGACAGTTGGAAACACCATATATTTT. Translation gives CASSRTVGNTIYF. The variable domain in full, with the rest retrieved from reference TRBV7-2 and TRBJ1-3, is GAGVSQSPSNKVTEKGKDVELRCDPISGHTALYWYRQSLGQGLEFLIYFQGNSAPDKSGLPSDRFSAERTGGSVSTLTIQRTQQEDSAVYLCASSRTVGNTIYFGEGSWLTVV.

This clonotype was seen more than once but under ten times. The genes are TRBV9 and TRBJ2-3; D gene uncertain. The CDR3 has 14 amino acids. V lost 4 bases and J lost 0, with 9 bases in between. Germline CDR1 and CDR2: SGDLS and YYNGEE. This chain's CDR3 is CASSPRHSTDTQYF. For the CDR3, the DNA is TGTGCCAGCAGCCCCCGGCATAGCACAGATACGCAGTATTTT.

This CDR3 is CATSDHRWGQETQYF. CDR3 sequence (DNA): TGTGCCACCAGTGATCACCGTTGGGGCCAAGAGACCCAGTACTTC. V and J are TRBV24-1 and TRBJ2-5; no reliable D call. CDR3 length equals 15 residues. V was shortened by 3 bases and J by 1 base, with 11 bases between the two germline ends. The germline CDR1 and CDR2 sequences are KGHDR and SFDVKD.

This clonotype appeared many times. This sequence joins TRBV25-1 and TRBJ2-7; 7 bases map to TRBD1. The CDR3 extends over 14 amino acids. Germline CDR1 reads MGHDK; CDR2 reads SYGVNS. With V trimmed by 3 bases and J by 8 bases, 10 bases remained unmatched. The DNA for the CDR3 is TGTGCCAGCAGTGATAACCTCACAGGGGACAAGCAGTACTTC. Protein: CASSDNLTGDKQYF.

The chain joins TRBV4-2 to TRBJ1-2; D gene unclear. CDR3 size: 15 residues. Trimming removed 0 bases from V and 4 bases from J, with 12 bases in between. The germline gives CDR1 LGHNA, CDR2 YNFKEQ. The CDR3 spells CASSQDESTAYGYTF. The CDR3 DNA reads TGTGCCAGCAGCCAAGATGAAAGTACAGCCTATGGCTACACCTTC.

V and J are TRBV11-3 and TRBJ2-1; 14 bases match TRBD2. The CDR3 loop spans 15 amino acids. The V gene end was trimmed by 6 bases and the J gene end by 7 bases; junction bases not matched to a gene: 5. In germline, CDR1 is SGHNT, CDR2 YENEEA. Here the CDR3 reads CASRSGLAGVNEQFF. The CDR3 DNA sequence: TGTGCCAGCAGATCGGGACTAGCGGGAGTGAATGAGCAGTTCTTC.

The chain employs TRBV7-9 and TRBJ1-1; a possible D gene is TRBD1 (6 bases). Germline V gene lookup returns CDR1 SEHNR and CDR2 FQNEAQ (reference sequence). CDR3 length equals 15 residues. The V gene lost 5 bases and the J gene lost 7 bases, with 20 bases spanning the gap. CDR3 amino acids: CASSPSLEGGLEAFF. Written as DNA, the CDR3 is TGTGCCAGCAGCCCCTCCCTTGAAGGGGGACTTGAAGCTTTCTTT.

This clonotype came up many times. The genes are TRBV21-1 and TRBJ2-5; no check of the table's D call, TRBD1, against the DNA was made. TRBV21-1 is marked as a pseudogene. The CDR3 has 14 amino acids. The CDR3 DNA follows: TGTGCCAGCAGCACCAGGGGGGTGGAAGAGACCCAGTACTTC. As protein: CASSTRGVEETQYF.

In this sample, this clonotype turned up many times. This chain links TRBV7-9 with TRBJ2-2; no definite D call. The V end was cut by 6 bases, the J end by 0 bases, with 11 bases between. The CDR3 is made up of 15 amino acids. The germline CDR1 and CDR2 sequences are SEHNR and FQNEAQ (reference sequence). CDR3 nucleotide sequence: TGTGCCAGCAGTCTAAACATCCCGAACACCGGGGAGCTGTTTTTT. Its protein product is CASSLNIPNTGELFF.

Comments on this clonotype: It may be a read error: a sequence one base away is much more abundant. V usage is TRBV12-3 or TRBV12-4 and J usage is TRBJ2-7; 13 positions match TRBD2. Trimming took 7 bases from V and 5 from J; bases not matched to a gene: 2. There are 13 residues in the CDR3. The CDR3 spells CASIGTSGNEQYF. DNA for the CDR3: TGTGCCAGCATAGGGACTAGCGGGAACGAGCAGTACTTC.

This chain links TRBV20-1 with TRBJ2-1; 8 bases fit TRBD2. The CDR3 contains 14 residues. The V segment lost 4 bases and the J segment 2 bases; nucleotides outside the gene matches: 4. Per the germline V gene, CDR1 is DFQATT and CDR2 is SNEGSKA (reference sequence). Here the CDR3 DNA reads TGCAGTGCTACGGGACTAGTAGCCTACAATGAGCAGTTCTTC. This translates into CSATGLVAYNEQFF.

The chain employs TRBV18 and TRBJ1-1; D gene uncertain. This CDR3 is 13 amino acids long. Germline assignment: CDR1 KGHSH and CDR2 LQKENI. Trimming stripped 3 bases from V and 8 bases from J, with 13 bases between. The CDR3 coding sequence is TGTGCCAGCTCACCTCCGGGAACATTGGAAGCTTTCTTT. Amino acids: CASSPPGTLEAFF.

The chain recombines TRBV5-1 with TRBJ2-1; D might be TRBD1 (6 bases). V was cut by 4 bases and J by 6 bases, with 11 bases left in between. The germline CDR1 and CDR2 sequences are SGHRS and YFSETQ. This CDR3 is 13 amino acids long. The CDR3 region is CASSGGQSNEQFF. In DNA form, the CDR3 reads TGCGCCAGCAGCGGAGGACAGTCCAATGAGCAGTTCTTC.

With respect to this clonotype: At one of its ends the junction is not consistent with the germline gene, which may arise from a read error. This rearrangement joins TRBV12-3 or TRBV12-4 to TRBJ2-2; the D gene could be TRBD1 or TRBD2 (5 bases each). The length of the CDR3 is 19 residues. The CDR3 is CASSSGSSMALSNTRELFF. CDR3 nucleotide sequence: TGTGCCAGCAGTTCAGGGAGCTCTATGGCCCTTTCGAACACCCGGGAGCTGTTTTTT.

The sample holds a few counts of this clonotype. The rearrangement uses TRBV5-1 and TRBJ2-3; TRBD2 aligns across 7 bases. Germline V gives CDR1 SGHRS, CDR2 YFSETQ. V shed 0 bases, J shed 0 bases, and the junction held 4 bases outside the gene matches. The length of the CDR3 is 16 residues. In nucleotides, the CDR3 is TGCGCCAGCAGCTTGGAGCGGGACCTTAGCACAGATACGCAGTATTTT. Translation: CASSLERDLSTDTQYF.

This clonotype was recorded at least ten times. The rearrangement uses TRBV5-1 and TRBJ2-1; 10 positions agree with TRBD2. CDR1 is SGHRS, CDR2 YFSETQ, per germline. CDR3 length equals 14 residues. Trimming took 1 base from V and 5 from J; bases not matched to a gene: 0. For the CDR3, the DNA is TGCGCCAGCAGCTTGACTAGCGGGAACAATGAGCAGTTCTTC. This encodes CASSLTSGNNEQFF.

This clonotype occurred many times. The chain links TRBV7-7 to TRBJ2-5; D is tentatively TRBD1 or TRBD2 (5 bases each). Trimming removed 5 bases from V and 9 bases from J, with 16 bases in between. Germline V gene sequence: CDR1 SSHAT, CDR2 FNYEAQ (reference sequence). This CDR3 has 13 amino acids. CDR3 protein: CASSPGTYVAQYF. The DNA for the CDR3 is TGTGCCAGCAGCCCAGGGACGTATGTTGCCCAGTACTTC.

The rearrangement uses TRBV24-1 and TRBJ1-5; tentative D call: TRBD1 (6 bases). CDR3 length: 15 amino acids. V lost 6 bases and J lost 2, with 13 bases in between. Germline V gene lookup returns CDR1 KGHDR and CDR2 SFDVKD. DNA for the CDR3: TGTGCCACCAGTCCAGGGACATTCGGCAATCAGCCCCAGCATTTT. Protein sequence: CATSPGTFGNQPQHF.

The rearrangement links TRBV9 to TRBJ1-1; D unclear. The CDR3 is made up of 15 amino acids. Per germline, CDR1 SGDLS and CDR2 YYNGEE. Trimming left V 2 bases short and J 5 bases short, with 16 bases between. The DNA of the CDR3 is TGTGCCAGCAGCGTCGGTTGGACTTCGGGGACTGAAGCTTTCTTT. Its translation: CASSVGWTSGTEAFF.

The rearrangement links TRBV18 to TRBJ1-1, with a weak D call TRBD1 (6 bases). With 4 bases removed from V and 1 base from J, the gap between germline ends came to 10 bases. The CDR3 runs 14 residues. Germline CDR1 reads KGHSH; CDR2 reads LQKENI. The CDR3, as DNA: TGTGCCAGCTCACGCGGACAGCAGAACACTGAAGCTTTCTTT. Residues: CASSRGQQNTEAFF.

This sequence joins TRBV18 and TRBJ2-3, with TRBD2 identical over 7 bases. The CDR3 contains 14 residues. The ends lost 7 bases at V and 6 bases at J; junction bases unmatched: 10. The germline V gene encodes CDR1 KGHSH and CDR2 LQKENI. CDR3 DNA: TGTGCCAGCTTCCGTGGCGGGAGTTTGGATACGCAGTATTTT. Its translation: CASFRGGSLDTQYF. The variable domain in full, with the rest retrieved from reference TRBV18 and TRBJ2-3, is NAGVMQNPRHLVRRRGQEARLRCSPMKGHSHVYWYRQLPEEGLKFMVYLQKENIIDESGMPKERFSAEFPKEGPSILRIQQVVRGDSAAYFCASFRGGSLDTQYFGPGTRLTVL.

With respect to this clonotype: This may come from a read error, since a much larger clone is one base off. The CDR3 sequence: CATSRAPAAAGAYNEPFF. The CDR3 DNA reads as TGTGCCACCAGCAGAGCCCCGGCGGCAGCAGGGGCCTACAATGAGCCGTTCTTC. The chain links TRBV15 to TRBJ2-1, with D perhaps matching TRBD1 (6 bases). The CDR3 covers 18 residues. Germline assignment: CDR1 LNHNV and CDR2 YYDKDF (reference sequence).

This clonotype was seen just once. This chain links TRBV7-2 with TRBJ2-2; D perhaps matches TRBD2 (6 bases). Germline values: CDR1 SGHTA, CDR2 FQGNSA. This CDR3 comprises 15 residues. Trimming shortened V by 5 bases and J by 0 bases, and 10 bases separated the two germline ends. CDR3 sequence: CASSDRDSNTGELFF. The CDR3 DNA reads TGTGCCAGCAGCGACCGGGACTCGAACACCGGGGAGCTGTTTTTT.

J is TRBJ1-1 and V is TRBV12-3 or TRBV12-4, with a possible D match to TRBD1 (6 bases). V gave up 10 bases and J gave up 6 bases, with 18 bases separating them. The CDR3 totals 13 residues. The CDR3 sequence: CAIRRDTQPEAFF. CDR3 bases: TGTGCCATCCGCCGGGACACCCAACCTGAAGCTTTCTTT.

This sequence joins TRBV4-2 and TRBJ1-1, with D unresolved. The CDR3 is 15 amino acids. Germline CDR1 is LGHNA and CDR2 is YNFKEQ. V gave up 0 bases and J gave up 3 bases, with 11 bases separating them. For the CDR3, the DNA is TGTGCCAGCAGCCAAGATTCCCGCCCTGACACTGAAGCTTTCTTT. Its protein product is CASSQDSRPDTEAFF.